Listed below are T cell receptor beta chains from one sample, sequenced in a study of CD8 T cells in Susac syndrome. Each CDR3 protein is one row after TCRdb ran MiXCR on the immunoSEQ multiplex PCR reads. The data hold approximately 130,000 distinct CDR3 sequences, with under 95% observed a single time. The specimen was CD8+ T cells from PBMCs. The receptors shown here come from a human donor with multiple sclerosis. CDR3s include the opening cysteine and the closing phenylalanine or tryptophan. Each record gives: V gene, clone size, J gene, D gene, CDR3 protein, CDR3 DNA. A D gene is named only where the DNA matches it firmly. Size is stated for part of the rows, as once, few or many counts, or as a class when the clone is expanded.

V gene: TRBV11-2; clone size: -; J gene: TRBJ2-7; D gene: TRBD2; CDR3 protein: CASSIGLAASYEQYF; CDR3 DNA: TGTGCCAGCAGCATAGGACTAGCGGCCTCCTACGAGCAGTACTTC
V gene: TRBV3-1; clone size: -; J gene: TRBJ1-5; D gene: -; CDR3 protein: CASSQDRNFQPQHF; CDR3 DNA: TGTGCCAGCAGCCAAGATAGGAATTTTCAGCCCCAGCATTTT
V gene: TRBV27; clone size: -; J gene: TRBJ2-7; D gene: -; CDR3 protein: CASSLSGAHEQYF; CDR3 DNA: TGTGCCAGCAGTTTATCGGGGGCCCACGAGCAGTACTTC
V gene: TRBV27; clone size: -; J gene: TRBJ1-1; D gene: -; CDR3 protein: CASSSTSTRLEAFF; CDR3 DNA: TGTGCCAGCAGTTCGACCTCGACAAGACTTGAAGCTTTCTTT
V gene: TRBV7-9; clone size: few; J gene: TRBJ2-1; D gene: -; CDR3 protein: CASSSGSYNEQFF; CDR3 DNA: TGTGCCAGCAGTTCGGGCTCCTACAATGAGCAGTTCTTC
V gene: TRBV6-1; clone size: -; J gene: TRBJ2-3; D gene: -; CDR3 protein: CASSDWGDGKYTDTQYF; CDR3 DNA: TGTGCCAGCAGTGACTGGGGTGACGGAAAATACACAGATACGCAGTATTTT
V gene: TRBV7-2; clone size: -; J gene: TRBJ1-1; D gene: -; CDR3 protein: CASSLYISHEAFF; CDR3 DNA: TGTGCCAGCAGCCTATACATCAGCCACGAAGCTTTCTTT
V gene: TRBV7-6; clone size: few; J gene: TRBJ2-2; D gene: -; CDR3 protein: CASSHLGRITGELFF; CDR3 DNA: TGTGCCAGCAGCCACCTGGGCCGGATCACCGGGGAGCTGTTTTTT
V gene: TRBV7-9; clone size: -; J gene: TRBJ2-6; D gene: -; CDR3 protein: CASSPRTARESSGANVLTF; CDR3 DNA: TGTGCCAGCAGCCCACGGACGGCACGCGAAAGTTCTGGGGCCAACGTCCTGACTTTC
V gene: TRBV27; clone size: -; J gene: TRBJ1-1; D gene: -; CDR3 protein: CASRVNRVTEAFF; CDR3 DNA: TGTGCCAGCAGAGTCAACAGGGTCACTGAAGCTTTCTTT
V gene: TRBV15; clone size: -; J gene: TRBJ2-6; D gene: -; CDR3 protein: CATSGSRGSGANVLTF; CDR3 DNA: TGTGCCACCAGCGGAAGCAGGGGATCCGGGGCCAACGTCCTGACTTTC
V gene: TRBV20-1; clone size: once; J gene: TRBJ2-7; D gene: TRBD1; CDR3 protein: CSAREIGTGVGEQYF; CDR3 DNA: TGCAGTGCTAGAGAAATTGGGACAGGGGTGGGCGAGCAGTACTTC
V gene: TRBV4-1; clone size: -; J gene: TRBJ2-2; D gene: -; CDR3 protein: CASSQDGLPNTGELFF; CDR3 DNA: TGCGCCAGCAGCCAAGATGGGCTTCCCAACACCGGGGAGCTGTTTTTT
V gene: TRBV7-8; clone size: -; J gene: TRBJ2-7; D gene: -; CDR3 protein: CASSLAGTSQGQYF; CDR3 DNA: TGTGCCAGCAGCTTAGCGGGGACTTCTCAAGGGCAGTACTTC
V gene: TRBV4-2; clone size: -; J gene: TRBJ1-1; D gene: -; CDR3 protein: CASSLLNGEEAFF; CDR3 DNA: TGTGCCAGCAGCCTATTAAACGGGGAGGAAGCTTTCTTT
V gene: TRBV12-3/TRBV12-4; clone size: few; J gene: TRBJ2-1; D gene: -; CDR3 protein: CASSLREDEQFF; CDR3 DNA: TGTGCCAGCAGTTTACGGGAAGATGAGCAGTTCTTC
V gene: TRBV7-9; clone size: -; J gene: TRBJ2-7; D gene: -; CDR3 protein: CASTNLTSYEQYF; CDR3 DNA: TGTGCCAGCACCAACTTGACCTCCTACGAGCAGTACTTC
V gene: TRBV9; clone size: -; J gene: TRBJ2-5; D gene: -; CDR3 protein: CASSVAVGETQYF; CDR3 DNA: TGTGCCAGCAGCGTCGCCGTAGGAGAGACCCAGTACTTC
V gene: TRBV5-6; clone size: -; J gene: TRBJ1-5; D gene: TRBD1; CDR3 protein: CASSFRDSNQPQHF; CDR3 DNA: TGTGCCAGCAGCTTTCGGGACAGTAATCAGCCCCAGCATTTT
V gene: TRBV29-1; clone size: -; J gene: TRBJ2-3; D gene: -; CDR3 protein: CSVEVSSDTQYF; CDR3 DNA: TGCAGCGTTGAAGTTTCTTCAGATACGCAGTATTTT
V gene: TRBV9; clone size: -; J gene: TRBJ1-2; D gene: TRBD1; CDR3 protein: CASSGYRGEDYGYTF; CDR3 DNA: TGTGCCAGCAGCGGATACAGGGGGGAAGACTATGGCTACACCTTC
V gene: TRBV24-1; clone size: -; J gene: TRBJ2-1; D gene: TRBD2; CDR3 protein: CATSDSETSGFNEQFF; CDR3 DNA: TGTGCCACCAGTGATTCTGAGACTAGCGGATTCAATGAGCAGTTCTTC
V gene: TRBV29-1; clone size: -; J gene: TRBJ2-5; D gene: -; CDR3 protein: CSVEGETQYF; CDR3 DNA: TGCAGCGTTGAAGGCGAGACCCAGTACTTC
V gene: TRBV6-6; clone size: few; J gene: TRBJ2-7; D gene: TRBD1; CDR3 protein: CASSYSIGQGVEQYF; CDR3 DNA: TGTGCCAGCAGTTACTCGATTGGACAGGGGGTCGAGCAGTACTTC
V gene: TRBV7-2; clone size: -; J gene: TRBJ2-2; D gene: -; CDR3 protein: CASSRPNTGELFF; CDR3 DNA: TGTGCCAGCAGCCGGCCGAACACCGGGGAGCTGTTTTTT
V gene: TRBV27; clone size: -; J gene: TRBJ1-1; D gene: -; CDR3 protein: CASRPLADTEAFF; CDR3 DNA: TGTGCCAGCAGACCCCTGGCGGACACTGAAGCTTTCTTT
V gene: TRBV6-1; clone size: once; J gene: TRBJ2-3; D gene: -; CDR3 protein: CASSKQGLPHTDTQYF; CDR3 DNA: TGTGCCAGCAGTAAACAGGGACTACCGCACACAGATACGCAGTATTTT
V gene: TRBV11-2; clone size: -; J gene: TRBJ2-5; D gene: -; CDR3 protein: CASSLVGDATRETQYF; CDR3 DNA: TGTGCCAGCAGCTTAGTAGGAGACGCTACCAGGGAGACCCAGTACTTC
V gene: TRBV2; clone size: -; J gene: TRBJ2-7; D gene: -; CDR3 protein: CASSEGGEQYF; CDR3 DNA: TGTGCCAGCAGTGAGGGGGGCGAGCAGTACTTC
V gene: TRBV5-6; clone size: -; J gene: TRBJ2-5; D gene: -; CDR3 protein: CASSLEVGWKGQETQYF; CDR3 DNA: TGTGCCAGCAGCTTGGAGGTAGGGTGGAAAGGGCAAGAGACCCAGTACTTC
V gene: TRBV6-6; clone size: once; J gene: TRBJ1-1; D gene: -; CDR3 protein: CASSYGEFTEAFF; CDR3 DNA: TGTGCCAGCAGTTACGGGGAGTTTACTGAAGCTTTCTTT
V gene: TRBV6-6; clone size: -; J gene: TRBJ1-5; D gene: -; CDR3 protein: CASNLVGVGPQHF; CDR3 DNA: TGTGCCAGCAACCTAGTTGGGGTCGGGCCCCAGCATTTT
V gene: TRBV4-2; clone size: once; J gene: TRBJ2-2; D gene: -; CDR3 protein: CASSQEVSRQGELFF; CDR3 DNA: TGTGCCAGCAGCCAAGAGGTCTCCCGGCAGGGGGAGCTGTTTTTT
V gene: TRBV6-9; clone size: -; J gene: TRBJ2-3; D gene: -; CDR3 protein: CASTGPHTDTQYF; CDR3 DNA: TGTGCCAGCACCGGACCGCACACAGATACGCAGTATTTT
V gene: TRBV27; clone size: -; J gene: TRBJ1-1; D gene: -; CDR3 protein: CASGVRSEAFF; CDR3 DNA: TGTGCCAGCGGGGTTCGGAGTGAAGCTTTCTTT
V gene: TRBV29-1; clone size: once; J gene: TRBJ2-7; D gene: -; CDR3 protein: CSVEDAAGSYEQYF; CDR3 DNA: TGCAGCGTTGAAGATGCCGCGGGGTCCTACGAGCAGTACTTC
V gene: TRBV3-1; clone size: -; J gene: TRBJ1-1; D gene: -; CDR3 protein: CASSPRKVMNTEAFF; CDR3 DNA: TGTGCCAGCAGCCCGAGGAAGGTCATGAACACTGAAGCTTTCTTT
V gene: TRBV29-1; clone size: -; J gene: TRBJ2-1; D gene: -; CDR3 protein: CSVDGGSAYNEQFF; CDR3 DNA: TGCAGCGTTGATGGGGGATCAGCCTACAATGAGCAGTTCTTC
V gene: TRBV15; clone size: -; J gene: TRBJ2-2; D gene: -; CDR3 protein: CATSRNFGGEVDGELFF; CDR3 DNA: TGTGCCACCAGCAGAAATTTTGGAGGAGAGGTCGACGGGGAGCTGTTTTTT
V gene: TRBV6-5; clone size: -; J gene: TRBJ2-1; D gene: -; CDR3 protein: CASKHRGVYNEQFF; CDR3 DNA: TGTGCCAGCAAACACCGTGGTGTGTACAATGAGCAGTTCTTC
V gene: TRBV7-3; clone size: -; J gene: TRBJ2-1; D gene: TRBD1; CDR3 protein: CASSLTGQGGEFF; CDR3 DNA: TGTGCCAGCAGCTTAACTGGACAGGGGGGGGAGTTCTTC
V gene: TRBV27; clone size: once; J gene: TRBJ1-4; D gene: TRBD1; CDR3 protein: CASSLVQGVNEKLFF; CDR3 DNA: TGTGCCAGCAGCCTAGTCCAGGGGGTGAATGAAAAACTGTTTTTT
V gene: TRBV11-3; clone size: -; J gene: TRBJ2-1; D gene: -; CDR3 protein: CASSLDRTDNEQFF; CDR3 DNA: TGTGCCAGCAGCTTAGATCGCACAGACAATGAGCAGTTCTTC
V gene: TRBV10-3; clone size: -; J gene: TRBJ2-6; D gene: TRBD1; CDR3 protein: CAISERTGATSGANVLTF; CDR3 DNA: TGTGCCATCAGTGAGCGGACAGGGGCCACCAGTGGGGCCAACGTCCTGACTTTC
V gene: TRBV5-1; clone size: -; J gene: TRBJ2-3; D gene: TRBD1; CDR3 protein: CASSGWTGVPTDTQYF; CDR3 DNA: TGCGCCAGCAGCGGATGGACAGGGGTTCCCACAGATACGCAGTATTTT
V gene: TRBV7-9; clone size: once; J gene: TRBJ2-7; D gene: TRBD2; CDR3 protein: CASSSRLADEQYF; CDR3 DNA: TGTGCCAGCAGCTCCCGACTAGCCGACGAGCAGTACTTC
V gene: TRBV20-1; clone size: -; J gene: TRBJ1-1; D gene: -; CDR3 protein: CSAREGGTEAFF; CDR3 DNA: TGCAGTGCTAGAGAGGGGGGGACTGAAGCTTTCTTT
V gene: TRBV20-1; clone size: -; J gene: TRBJ2-3; D gene: TRBD1; CDR3 protein: CSARPRGQGTDTQYF; CDR3 DNA: TGCAGTGCTAGACCAAGGGGACAGGGGACAGATACGCAGTATTTT
V gene: TRBV7-2; clone size: -; J gene: TRBJ2-7; D gene: TRBD2; CDR3 protein: CASSFSSGSTNEQYF; CDR3 DNA: TGTGCCAGCAGCTTTTCTAGCGGGAGCACTAACGAGCAGTACTTC